The rows below give T cell receptor beta chains drawn from one sample of a study of blood T cell repertoires in COVID-19. Profiling relied on immunoSEQ multiplex PCR, and the TCRdb table lists in-frame clones only, not all of them. The table records 150,000 to 200,000 clones, roughly three quarters of them present only once. Sequencing was carried out using peripheral blood. The receptors were gathered from a man aged 55 to 70 with active or convalescent COVID-19. Both conserved end residues are trimmed from each CDR3. Each record gives: J gene, D gene, V gene, CDR3 protein. D genes are given only for firm matches.

TRBJ2-3,.,TRBV9,ASSAQGYTDTQY
TRBJ1-3,.,TRBV18,ASSPTLTLSGNTIY
TRBJ2-4,.,TRBV29-1,SAQDLDKNIQY
TRBJ2-3,.,TRBV9,ASSAYTDTQY
TRBJ1-2,.,TRBV6-5,ATLLGLRDGYT
TRBJ2-1,.,TRBV29-1,SVRNSTKEQF
TRBJ2-4,.,TRBV19,ASSSAGAGDLLAKNIQY
TRBJ2-1,.,TRBV18,ASSPMAGLNEQF
TRBJ1-1,TRBD1,TRBV23-1,ASSQFGGGPTEAF
TRBJ2-5,TRBD2,TRBV5-1,ASSNGAGAETQY
TRBJ2-7,.,TRBV30,AWTPGLTYEQY
TRBJ2-7,TRBD2,TRBV14,ASSAYLAGANEQY
TRBJ1-1,.,TRBV9,ASSVVLHTEAF
TRBJ2-2,.,TRBV4-1,ASSLQIQTGELF
TRBJ1-5,.,TRBV7-2,ASSLERGQPQH
TRBJ2-3,TRBD2,TRBV5-4,ASTAGGTTVFTQY
TRBJ2-1,.,TRBV5-1,ASSLWQTDNEQF
TRBJ2-7,.,TRBV6-5,ASSYNGGTYEQY
TRBJ1-1,.,TRBV12-5,ASGSTSGGNTEAF
TRBJ1-4,.,TRBV28,ASSSPVTNEKLF
TRBJ2-7,TRBD2,TRBV2,ASTGTSGRRYEQY
TRBJ2-5,.,TRBV27,ASSFGVGSETQY
TRBJ2-1,TRBD1,TRBV30,AWSKDGGTGYNEQF
TRBJ1-1,.,TRBV18,ASSPQAGGDTEAF
TRBJ2-3,TRBD1,TRBV19,ASTTTRQGSTDTQY
TRBJ2-1,.,TRBV5-4,ASMVGGAGDEQF
TRBJ2-3,.,TRBV11-3,ASSLDSRGTQY
TRBJ1-1,.,TRBV12-3/TRBV12-4,ASSLAGDTEAF
TRBJ1-1,.,TRBV7-9,ASSYRPSEGGS
TRBJ2-3,TRBD2,TRBV2,ASCETSDDTQY
TRBJ2-1,.,TRBV10-1,ASLEPHGVGGIIQYNEQF
TRBJ2-3,TRBD2,TRBV9,ASSVVGAGGATDTQY
TRBJ2-5,.,TRBV9,ASSFGEETQY
TRBJ2-7,TRBD1,TRBV15,ATSGADRGSYEQY
TRBJ2-7,TRBD2,TRBV4-2,ASSQTLGLAGTYEQY
TRBJ1-2,.,TRBV5-1,ASSSTGGAFYGYT
TRBJ2-3,.,TRBV28,ASSLQATDTQY